This T cell receptor (beta chain) appears in the sequencing data of a study of blood T cell repertoires in COVID-19. Across the whole study: The cDNA or gDNA used as material had been derived from T cells, B-cell-depleted T cells, or PBMCs.

This table comes from immunoSEQ multiplex PCR, and its TCRdb copy is limited to in-frame clones, with some not included. The repertoire includes tens of thousands of clones, about 85% of them detected once, and 20% to 25% sits in the top ten. Patients of the Seattle cohort, enrolled during active infection, were followed longitudinally. This TCR came from an elderly woman with COVID-19, enrolled during active disease. What was sequenced was peripheral blood.

The CDR3, as DNA: TGCGCCAGCAGCTTGGATTCGTGGACAGTCATGAACACTGAAGCTTTCTTT. This translates into CASSLDSWTVMNTEAFF. V and J are TRBV5-1 and TRBJ1-1; D is perhaps TRBD1 (6 bases). Looked up from germline, CDR1 is SGHRS and CDR2 is YFSETQ. V was pared by 0 bases and J by 0 bases, with 15 bases between. This CDR3 is 17 amino acids long.